The sequence of this T cell receptor beta chain was determined in a study of brain T cells in children with intractable seizures. Points from the study as a whole: Viral specificity was inferred only from CDR3 similarity; HCMV serostatus was unknown. Clones missing pre-surgery may reflect undersampling of that blood sample.

Turning to this clone: Its specificity is unknown.

Sequencing used immunoSEQ multiplex PCR; TCRdb keeps in-frame clones, though not all of them. The sample has more than 40,000 clones; around 90% are singletons. This clonotype was obtained from a girl aged 2-10 years with tuberous sclerosis and intractable seizures. The source material was peripheral blood, sampled at surgery.

The CDR3 spells CASSVRGGAPNEQFF. The CDR3 region has the DNA TGTGCCAGCAGCGTTCGCGGGGGGGCACCCAATGAGCAGTTCTTC. V usage is TRBV9 and J usage is TRBJ2-1; 9 positions agree with TRBD2. CDR1 and CDR2 from the germline V gene are SGDLS and YYNGEE. Unmatched junction bases numbered 6, after V lost 2 bases and J lost 6 bases. The CDR3 is 15 residues long.